Shown below are 16 T cell receptor beta chains from a single sample sequenced in a study of healthy donors' naive CD4 and CD8 T cells (dated by TCRdb to about 2015). These reads were obtained on a 454 GS FLX Titanium. A previously published linear amplification protocol was used to construct TCR libraries from about 0.45 ug of total RNA. TCRdb handled the public reads itself, with Q25 trimming in fastp and clone calling in MiXCR, and kept productive beta chains. Every entry covers one CDR3 protein and lists the most common genes and DNA from its rows. This sample is represented by roughly 200,000 distinct CDR3 sequences; over 60% of them were singletons. The ten most abundant clones make up roughly 2.4% of the sample. The source material was naive CD4+ and CD8+ T cells sorted from blood, pooled from several donors. The cell subset or site tag for this specimen amounts to: FACS-sorted naive CD4+ (CD45RO-CD45RA+) and naive CD8+ (CD45RA+CD27bright) T cells. The receptors here all came from a pool of human donors in good health; the sample pools cells from several healthy donors.

This chain links TRBV5-4 with TRBJ2-7, with 8 bases matching TRBD2. Germline CDR1 SGHNT, CDR2 YYREEE (reference sequence). Trimming cost V 5 bases and J 3 bases; bases outside gene matches: 7. The CDR3 extends over 14 amino acids. The chain's CDR3 is CASSSGTSIYEQYF. The CDR3 nucleotides read TGTGCCAGCAGTTCCGGGACTAGTATCTACGAGCAGTACTTC.

The J gene is TRBJ1-2, the V gene TRBV29-1, with a possible D match to TRBD1 (6 bases). Trimming removed 6 bases from V and 8 bases from J, with 16 bases in between. Germline CDR1 and CDR2: SQVTM and ANQGSEA. The CDR3 has 12 residues. This chain's CDR3 is CSVKAGELGYTF. DNA of the CDR3: TGCAGCGTCAAAGCAGGGGAACTCGGCTACACCTTC.

V gene TRBV29-1 combines with J gene TRBJ2-3; the D is unclear. The CDR3 totals 14 residues. V dropped 4 bases and J dropped 6 bases, with 17 bases sitting between them. In germline, CDR1 is SQVTM, CDR2 ANQGSEA. This chain's CDR3 is CSVGVFDNTDTQYF. In nucleotides, the CDR3 is TGCAGCGTTGGGGTGTTCGACAACACGGATACGCAGTATTTT.

CDR3 DNA: TGTGCCAGCAGTTTATCCTTGACTGATGGCTACACCTTC. Translation: CASSLSLTDGYTF. The chain combines TRBV6-6 with TRBJ1-2; D not certain. Trimming shortened V by 4 bases and J by 6 bases, and 12 bases separated the two germline ends. CDR1 and CDR2 (germline): MNHNY, SVGAGI (reference sequence). The CDR3 is 13 amino acids.

The table lists this clonotype with a few counts. This chain links TRBV29-1 with TRBJ2-1; a possible D gene is TRBD2 (5 bases). V lost 4 bases to trimming and J lost 1 base, with 8 bases between them. Germline CDR1 reads SQVTM; CDR2 reads ANQGSEA. CDR3 length: 13 residues. The CDR3 spells CSVVEGSYNEQFF. The DNA for the CDR3 is TGCAGCGTTGTTGAGGGTTCCTACAATGAGCAGTTCTTC.

The V call is TRBV25-1, the J call TRBJ2-5; 7 nucleotides agree with TRBD1. This CDR3 is 15 amino acids long. Looked up from germline, CDR1 is MGHDK and CDR2 is SYGVNS. Trimming at V came to 2 bases and at J to 1 base, leaving 4 bases not matched to a gene. In nucleotides, the CDR3 is TGTGCCAGCAGTGAAGGTGGGACAGCCCAAGAGACCCAGTACTTC. Encoded protein: CASSEGGTAQETQYF.

The chain recombines TRBV6-5 with TRBJ2-3, with 8 bases fitting TRBD1. J was trimmed by 8 bases and V by 2 bases; bases with no gene match: 21. The CDR3 is 19 residues long. Per germline, CDR1 MNHEY and CDR2 SVGAGI. The CDR3 reads CASSYARVGQEALLGTQYF. The CDR3 DNA sequence: TGTGCCAGCAGTTACGCAAGAGTGGGACAGGAGGCGCTTCTCGGTACGCAGTATTTT.

The genes are TRBV12-3 or TRBV12-4 and TRBJ2-2; 7 bases match TRBD2. Trimming cost V 2 bases and J 6 bases; bases outside gene matches: 3. The CDR3 sequence is 14 residues long. CDR3 bases: TGTGCCAGCAGTTTATGGACTAGTTCCGGGGAGCTGTTTTTT. Encoded protein: CASSLWTSSGELFF.

This clonotype was detected a few times. This chain uses TRBV27 with TRBJ1-5; D gene uncertain. Per germline, CDR1 MNHEY and CDR2 SMNVEV (reference sequence). The CDR3 covers 14 residues. V was cut by 2 bases and J by 4 bases, with 9 bases left in between. The CDR3, as DNA: TGTGCCAGCAGTTTAGAGGAGCTTAATCAGCCCCAGCATTTT. Its translation: CASSLEELNQPQHF.

The V call is TRBV6-5, the J call TRBJ2-1; 14 positions agree with TRBD2. CDR1 is MNHEY, CDR2 SVGAGI, per germline. The CDR3 is 17 amino acids. V gave up 2 bases and J gave up 4 bases; unmatched junction bases: 4. The CDR3 sequence: CASSYGTSGGVYNEQFF. CDR3 DNA sequence: TGTGCCAGCAGTTACGGGACTAGCGGGGGAGTTTACAATGAGCAGTTCTTC.

As concerns this clonotype: One end of the junction varies from germline; a read error may be responsible. The genes are TRBV27 and TRBJ2-7; no firm D call. Germline assignment: CDR1 MNHEY and CDR2 SMNVEV (reference sequence). This CDR3 is 14 amino acids long. The CDR3 DNA sequence: TGTGCCAACAGTTTATCCTCCAGACCCTACGAGCAGTACTTC. As protein: CANSLSSRPYEQYF.

This chain links TRBV6-2 or TRBV6-3 with TRBJ2-7; D gene uncertain. Trimming pared 2 bases from V and 7 bases from J, leaving 6 bases between. CDR3 length equals 11 residues. Germline assignment: CDR1 MNHEY and CDR2 SVGEGT. The CDR3 DNA reads as TGTGCCAGCAGTTACGCTCAGGAGCAGTACTTC. It encodes CASSYAQEQYF.

The chain recombines TRBV5-1 with TRBJ1-1; a possible D gene is TRBD1 (5 bases). Germline V gene sequence: CDR1 SGHRS, CDR2 YFSETQ. Trimming stripped 4 bases from V and 6 bases from J, with 10 bases between. This CDR3 has 12 amino acids. The chain's CDR3 is CASSPQGSEAFF. The CDR3, as DNA: TGCGCCAGCAGCCCTCAGGGTTCTGAAGCTTTCTTT.

The V gene is TRBV10-3, the J gene TRBJ1-1, with TRBD1 as a possible D gene (6 bases). From germline, CDR1 is ENHRY and CDR2 SYGVKD. CDR3 length: 15 amino acids. Trimming shortened V by 3 bases and J by 1 base, and 12 bases separated the two germline ends. The CDR3, as DNA: TGTGCCATCAGTGATATGGGGGCCGCGAACACTGAAGCTTTCTTT. Protein: CAISDMGAANTEAFF.

Only a few counts were recorded for this clonotype. This chain connects TRBV29-1 to TRBJ2-6, with D possibly TRBD1 on 6 matching bases. Per the germline V gene, CDR1 is SQVTM and CDR2 is ANQGSEA. This CDR3 comprises 14 residues. V was pared by 6 bases and J by 4 bases, with 13 bases between. The CDR3 nucleotides are TGCAGCGTCGTCAGGGGTACCGGGGCCAACGTCCTGACTTTC. Amino acid sequence: CSVVRGTGANVLTF.

The rearrangement joins TRBV12-3 or TRBV12-4 to TRBJ1-5; 8 bases line up with TRBD1. The V segment lost 6 bases and the J segment 0 bases; nucleotides outside the gene matches: 13. The CDR3 covers 18 residues. The DNA of the CDR3 is TGTGCCAGCAGGCCCGGGACAGGACCCCCATATAGCAATCAGCCCCAGCATTTT. Amino acids: CASRPGTGPPYSNQPQHF.